The 17 T cell receptor beta chains below come from one sample, sequenced in a study of cytotoxic CD8 clonotypes in ibrutinib-treated CLL. Sequencing used immunoSEQ multiplex PCR; TCRdb keeps in-frame clones, though not all of them. There are about 300,000 clones in the sample; roughly two thirds occur only once, and approximately 6% lies in the top ten. The sequenced sample was PBMCs, obtained after 36 months of ibrutinib treatment. These TCRs come from a human donor with chronic lymphocytic leukemia.

The rearrangement links TRBV5-5 to TRBJ1-1, with D perhaps TRBD1 (5 bases). The germline gives CDR1 SGHKS, CDR2 YYEKEE (reference sequence). The CDR3 covers 13 residues. V lost 4 bases to trimming and J lost 10 bases, with 17 bases between them. The CDR3 reads CASSILSGLRAFF. CDR3 in DNA: TGTGCCAGCAGCATTCTCTCGGGACTTCGAGCTTTCTTT. Together with reference TRBV5-5 and TRBJ1-1, the CDR3 gives the full variable domain: DAGVTQSPTHLIKTRGQQVTLRCSPISGHKSVSWYQQVLGQGPQFIFQYYEKEERGRGNFPDRFSARQFPNYSSELNVNALLLGDSALYLCASSILSGLRAFFGQGTRLTVV.

The chain carries TRBV9 and TRBJ2-2; the match to TRBD1 covers 8 bases. This CDR3 spans 15 amino acids. V trimming: 0 bases; J trimming: 5 bases; junction bases outside the gene matches: 3. Per germline, CDR1 SGDLS and CDR2 YYNGEE. CDR3 in DNA: TGTGCCAGCAGCGTAGGCAGGGGGCGTACCGGGGAGCTGTTTTTT. This translates into CASSVGRGRTGELFF.

This chain uses TRBV27 with TRBJ1-3, with D possibly matching TRBD1 (5 bases). The V and J ends lost 0 bases and 2 bases respectively, with 11 bases between them. The CDR3 length is 16 residues. The germline V gene has CDR1 MNHEY and CDR2 SMNVEV (reference sequence). The CDR3 DNA reads TGTGCCAGCAGTTTATCCTTGCCAGGGCCTGGAAACACCATATATTTT. It translates to CASSLSLPGPGNTIYF.

This rearrangement joins TRBV5-6 to TRBJ2-3; 11 nucleotides align to TRBD2. Unmatched junction bases numbered 8, after V lost 2 bases and J lost 3 bases. The CDR3 spans 17 residues. CDR1 SGHDT and CDR2 YYEEEE come from the germline V gene. The DNA for the CDR3 is TGTGCCAGCAGCTTAAGGGTTAGCGGGAGGGCTACAGATACGCAGTATTTT. It translates to CASSLRVSGRATDTQYF.

J is TRBJ1-1 and V is TRBV5-1; the D gene is possibly TRBD1 (5 bases). The V end lost 2 bases, the J end lost 4 bases, and 12 bases lay between the germline ends. Germline lookup yields CDR1 SGHRS and CDR2 YFSETQ. This CDR3 is 14 amino acids long. This chain's CDR3 is CASSFQGGVTEAFF. The CDR3 DNA sequence: TGCGCCAGCAGCTTTCAGGGAGGGGTCACTGAAGCTTTCTTT.

The chain joins TRBV28 to TRBJ1-2, with D uncertain. The germline gives CDR1 MDHEN, CDR2 SYDVKM. V gave up 5 bases and J gave up 6 bases, with 13 bases separating them. The CDR3 is 13 amino acids. This CDR3 is CASSPGIQNGYTF. CDR3 bases: TGTGCCAGCAGTCCCGGGATTCAAAATGGCTACACCTTC.

The V gene is TRBV28, the J gene TRBJ2-5; 9 nucleotides align to TRBD1. V gave up 5 bases and J gave up 1 base; unmatched junction bases: 8. The CDR3 runs 16 residues. Germline V CDR1 and CDR2: MDHEN, SYDVKM. CDR3 bases: TGTGCCAGCAGTCCTAGACAGGGGGTCATCCAAGAGACCCAGTACTTC. It is translated as CASSPRQGVIQETQYF.

This sequence joins TRBV2 and TRBJ2-5; the D gene is possibly TRBD1 (6 bases). This CDR3 contains 13 residues. V dropped 6 bases and J dropped 5 bases, with 13 bases sitting between them. From germline, CDR1 is SNHLY and CDR2 FYNNEI. As DNA, the CDR3 is TGTGCCAGCAGGGAGGACAGTGGGGAGACCCAGTACTTC. Protein product: CASREDSGETQYF.

This rearrangement joins TRBV7-3 to TRBJ2-3; 10 bases line up with TRBD2. Germline values: CDR1 SGHTA, CDR2 FQGTGA. Trimming took 2 bases from V and 1 from J; bases not matched to a gene: 9. The CDR3 has 18 residues. The CDR3 DNA reads as TGTGCCAGCAGCTTAGGGTTCCTAGCGGGAGCGCGCACAGATACGCAGTATTTT. Residues: CASSLGFLAGARTDTQYF.

The rearrangement joins TRBV2 to TRBJ2-5; 9 bases agree with TRBD1. The CDR3 spans 13 residues. Per the germline V gene, CDR1 is SNHLY and CDR2 is FYNNEI. Unmatched junction bases numbered 3, after V lost 6 bases and J lost 4 bases. CDR3 region: CASSMGQGETQYF. The CDR3 DNA follows: TGTGCCAGCAGCATGGGACAGGGAGAGACCCAGTACTTC.

The chain is built from TRBV28 and TRBJ2-7, with D tentatively TRBD1 (6 bases). Trimming removed 7 bases at V and 5 bases at J, with 21 bases between. Per germline, CDR1 MDHEN and CDR2 SYDVKM. This CDR3 region has 15 residues. CDR3: CASNGGQLLVNEQYF. Here the CDR3 DNA reads TGTGCCAGCAACGGTGGACAGCTTCTTGTGAACGAGCAGTACTTC. The whole variable domain, remainder taken from reference TRBV28 and TRBJ2-7, is DVKVTQSSRYLVKRTGEKVFLECVQDMDHENMFWYRQDPGLGLRLIYFSYDVKMKEKGDIPEGYSVSREKKERFSLILESASTNQTSMYLCASNGGQLLVNEQYFGPGTRLTVT.

The chain links TRBV7-9 to TRBJ1-2, with TRBD1 identical over 7 bases. The CDR3 covers 14 residues. J was trimmed by 6 bases and V by 5 bases; bases with no gene match: 9. Germline CDR1 and CDR2: SEHNR and FQNEAQ (reference sequence). CDR3 residues: CASSGTGELHGYTF. The CDR3 coding sequence is TGTGCCAGCAGCGGCACAGGGGAGCTCCATGGCTACACCTTC.

The rearrangement uses TRBV4-1 and TRBJ1-2; maybe TRBD1 (6 bases). V dropped 1 base and J dropped 7 bases, with 13 bases sitting between them. The germline V gene encodes CDR1 MGHRA and CDR2 YSYEKL. There are 14 residues in the CDR3. The CDR3 coding sequence is TGCGCCAGCAGCCAAGGGGGGGGACAACGTGGCTACACCTTC. Protein product: CASSQGGGQRGYTF.

The chain is built from TRBV6-5 and TRBJ1-5; 7 bases are shared with TRBD1. Per the germline V gene, CDR1 is MNHEY and CDR2 is SVGAGI. V lost 5 bases to trimming and J lost 3 bases; unmatched junction nucleotides: 4. The length of the CDR3 is 14 residues. CDR3 DNA: TGTGCCAGCAGTGAAGACAGGGCCAATCAGCCCCAGCATTTT. Amino acid sequence: CASSEDRANQPQHF.

This chain's CDR3 is CSVVSYNEQFF. CDR3 sequence (DNA): TGCAGCGTTGTCAGCTACAATGAGCAGTTCTTC. The V and J genes are TRBV29-1 and TRBJ2-1, with D unclear. Germline V gene sequence: CDR1 SQVTM, CDR2 ANQGSEA. The V gene lost 4 bases and the J gene lost 3 bases, with 4 bases spanning the gap. This CDR3 is built from 11 residues.

Here the CDR3 reads CASSLSSAWPNEQFF. Here the CDR3 DNA reads TGTGCCAGCAGCTTAAGCTCCGCTTGGCCGAATGAGCAGTTCTTC. J is TRBJ2-1 and V is TRBV11-2; D is unresolved. V lost 2 bases and J 7 bases, leaving 15 bases between the germline ends. The CDR3 contains 15 residues. Looked up from germline, CDR1 is SGHAT and CDR2 is FQNNGV.

The chain employs TRBV9 and TRBJ2-3; possibly TRBD1 for D (6 bases). Germline-derived CDR1 and CDR2 are SGDLS and YYNGEE. Trimming took off 3 bases at V and 3 bases at J, with 23 bases between the two ends. The CDR3 sequence is 18 residues long. CDR3 sequence reads: CASSAEQLQGWGTDTQYF. The CDR3 DNA reads TGTGCCAGCAGCGCCGAACAGTTACAGGGATGGGGAACAGATACGCAGTATTTT.